These 29 T cell receptor beta chains came from one sample sequenced in a study of cytomegalovirus exposure and HLA in healthy donors. Clones were sequenced by immunoSEQ multiplex PCR, and TCRdb holds only the in-frame ones, with some missing. The sample lists about 330,000 clones, 80% to 90% occurring once. Sequencing was carried out using PBMCs. The receptors were gathered from a woman aged 18-35 years in good health and CMV-seronegative.

This clone has just a few counts. The chain employs TRBV15 and TRBJ2-7; 7 bases are shared with TRBD1. This CDR3 contains 13 residues. V dropped 2 bases and J dropped 5; count of bases not matched to a gene: 3. Germline V CDR1 and CDR2: LNHNV, YYDKDF (reference sequence). Here the CDR3 DNA reads TGTGCCACCAGCAGAATACAGGGGCACGAGCAGTACTTC. This codes for CATSRIQGHEQYF.

The J gene is TRBJ2-7, the V gene TRBV27, with 7 bases matching TRBD2. This CDR3 contains 14 residues. The germline V gene encodes CDR1 MNHEY and CDR2 SMNVEV (reference sequence). V lost 5 bases to trimming and J lost 4 bases; unmatched junction nucleotides: 8. The CDR3: CASSPARGGYEQYF. The CDR3 region has the DNA TGTGCCAGCAGTCCGGCGCGGGGAGGGTACGAGCAGTACTTC.

V gene TRBV25-1 combines with J gene TRBJ1-5; 11 nucleotides line up with TRBD1. Germline V gene data show CDR1 as MGHDK and CDR2 as SYGVNS. Unmatched junction bases numbered 2, after V lost 3 bases and J lost 7 bases. The CDR3 is 14 amino acids. The CDR3 region has the DNA TGTGCCAGCAGTGACTGGACAGGGGGCCAGCCCCAGCATTTT. Protein sequence: CASSDWTGGQPQHF.

The chain joins TRBV4-3 to TRBJ2-1; TRBD2 aligns across 7 bases. CDR3 length: 15 residues. Trimming cost V 1 base and J 7 bases; bases outside gene matches: 7. Germline loops: CDR1 LGHNA, CDR2 YSLEER. The DNA for the CDR3 is TGCGCCAGCAGCCAAGCTGGGGGGGAATATAATGAGCAGTTCTTC. It encodes CASSQAGGEYNEQFF.

The chain joins TRBV4-2 to TRBJ2-7; TRBD1 is a possible D gene (6 bases). Trimming removed 0 bases from V and 0 bases from J, with 12 bases in between. Germline values: CDR1 LGHNA, CDR2 YNFKEQ. The CDR3 contains 16 residues. This CDR3 is CASSQDLGDNSYEQYF. CDR3 bases: TGTGCCAGCAGCCAAGATCTTGGGGACAACTCCTACGAGCAGTACTTC.

The rearrangement uses TRBV18 and TRBJ1-4, with TRBD1 matching 7 bases. Losses at the gene ends were 1 base for V and 6 bases for J; bases not matched to a gene: 8. The CDR3 consists of 16 residues. Germline V gene lookup returns CDR1 KGHSH and CDR2 LQKENI. As DNA, the CDR3 is TGTGCCAGCTCACCACTCGCAGGGGGTGGGCATGAAAAACTGTTTTTT. Protein: CASSPLAGGGHEKLFF.

The chain couples TRBV2 to TRBJ2-7, with a weak D call TRBD1 (5 bases). In germline, CDR1 is SNHLY, CDR2 FYNNEI. The CDR3 length is 14 residues. Trimming left V 6 bases short and J 0 bases short, with 12 bases between. CDR3 in DNA: TGTGCCAGCAGGCCCCGACAGACCTCCTACGAGCAGTACTTC. This sequence encodes CASRPRQTSYEQYF.

This chain uses TRBV7-8 with TRBJ2-3; no clear D. Germline V gene sequence: CDR1 SGHVS, CDR2 FQNEAQ. CDR3 size: 14 residues. V was trimmed by 4 bases and J by 10 bases, leaving 18 bases between them. The CDR3 sequence: CASSSTSVSGAQYF. The CDR3, as DNA: TGTGCCAGCAGCTCGACCTCCGTCAGTGGAGCGCAGTATTTT.

J is TRBJ2-2 and V is TRBV2; possible D gene TRBD1, 6 bases. V was cut by 5 bases and J by 0 bases, with 7 bases left in between. Germline CDR1 and CDR2: SNHLY and FYNNEI. This CDR3 has 14 amino acids. The CDR3: CASSNRANTGELFF. The CDR3, as DNA: TGTGCCAGCAGTAACAGGGCGAACACCGGGGAGCTGTTTTTT.

The chain joins TRBV2 to TRBJ2-7; 8 positions match TRBD2. Germline CDR1 SNHLY, CDR2 FYNNEI. The J segment lost 0 bases and the V segment lost 3 bases, leaving 7 bases of the junction unmatched. This CDR3 region has 16 residues. In nucleotides, the CDR3 is TGTGCCAGCAGTGAGGTGGCAGGGACTAGCTCCTACGAGCAGTACTTC. It translates to CASSEVAGTSSYEQYF.

The chain employs TRBV6-5 and TRBJ2-5, with 7 positions matching TRBD1. The germline gives CDR1 MNHEY, CDR2 SVGAGI. The CDR3 is made up of 14 amino acids. The ends lost 7 bases at V and 1 base at J; junction bases unmatched: 6. Here the CDR3 DNA reads TGTGCCAGCAACCCGGGACAGCTCCAAGAGACCCAGTACTTC. Translating it yields CASNPGQLQETQYF.

This clone has a single count. The rearrangement joins TRBV7-6 to TRBJ1-2; TRBD1 is a possible D gene (5 bases). Germline V lookup: CDR1 SGHVS, CDR2 FNYEAQ. V lost 2 bases, J lost 4 bases, and 32 bases lay in between. The CDR3 consists of 21 residues. CDR3 in DNA: TGTGCCAGCAGCTTATTCCCCGCATATCCCCACCGAGGGTCGGGGGTCTATGGCTACACCTTC. Protein product: CASSLFPAYPHRGSGVYGYTF.

The genes are TRBV7-2 and TRBJ2-1; 7 bases match TRBD2. The CDR3 consists of 13 residues. CDR1 is SGHTA and CDR2 is FQGNSA in the germline V gene. Trimming removed 5 bases from V and 9 bases from J; junction bases left unmatched: 7. The CDR3 DNA reads as TGTGCCAGCAGCCCCATGAGCGGGACTGAGCAGTTCTTC. It codes for CASSPMSGTEQFF.

The V and J genes are TRBV2 and TRBJ2-7; D is possibly TRBD2 (6 bases). V was clipped by 7 bases and J by 1 base, with 17 bases between them. Germline loops: CDR1 SNHLY, CDR2 FYNNEI. The CDR3 length is 15 residues. CDR3 in amino acids: CASKIRAEGSYEQYF. The CDR3 coding sequence is TGTGCCAGCAAAATCCGGGCGGAGGGGTCCTACGAGCAGTACTTC.

This clone was seen a few times. This chain links TRBV7-8 with TRBJ2-7; D ambiguous. Per the germline V gene, CDR1 is SGHVS and CDR2 is FQNEAQ. V lost 7 bases to trimming and J lost 5 bases, with 12 bases between them. The CDR3 length is 12 residues. This CDR3 reads CASNLGPHEQYF. The CDR3 DNA sequence: TGTGCCAGCAACCTTGGCCCCCACGAGCAGTACTTC.

The rearrangement links TRBV6-6 to TRBJ1-1; the D is unclear. The CDR3 loop spans 13 amino acids. Between the trimmed V and J ends, which lost 1 base and 3 bases, there was a span of 6 bases. Germline CDR1 is MNHNY and CDR2 is SVGAGI (reference sequence). The chain's CDR3 is CASSYLTDTEAFF. In DNA form, the CDR3 reads TGTGCCAGCAGTTACTTAACAGACACTGAAGCTTTCTTT.

This chain connects TRBV7-2 to TRBJ2-1, with D tentatively TRBD2 (5 bases). V lost 5 bases, J lost 12 bases, and 17 bases lay in between. The V gene's germline CDR1 is SGHTA and CDR2 FQGNSA. This CDR3 comprises 13 residues. The CDR3 region is CASSTMTKVWQFF. DNA for the CDR3: TGTGCCAGCAGCACAATGACTAAGGTCTGGCAGTTCTTC.

The gene calls are TRBV9 and TRBJ1-1; 11 positions agree with TRBD1. There are 18 residues in the CDR3. Trimming cost V 4 bases and J 5 bases; bases outside gene matches: 16. Germline V CDR1 and CDR2: SGDLS, YYNGEE. The CDR3 DNA follows: TGTGCCAGCAGCTTACGGGGTGGACAGGGGGCTGAGTTGACTGAAGCTTTCTTT. As protein: CASSLRGGQGAELTEAFF. The full variable domain, with the rest looked up from reference TRBV9 and TRBJ1-1, is DSGVTQTPKHLITATGQRVTLRCSPRSGDLSVYWYQQSLDQGLQFLIQYYNGEERAKGNILERFSAQQFPDLHSELNLSSLELGDSALYFCASSLRGGQGAELTEAFFGQGTRLTVV.

This chain connects TRBV29-1 to TRBJ2-7; D is uncertain. Trimming removed 6 bases from V and 2 bases from J, with 11 bases in between. The V gene's germline CDR1 is SQVTM and CDR2 ANQGSEA. The CDR3 has 12 amino acids. The CDR3 reads CSVKPTAYEQYF. CDR3 bases: TGCAGCGTAAAACCCACAGCCTACGAGCAGTACTTC.

This sequence joins TRBV7-8 and TRBJ2-3; 12 bases are shared with TRBD2. The CDR3 is 19 residues long. J was trimmed by 1 base and V by 1 base; bases with no gene match: 9. CDR1 is SGHVS and CDR2 is FQNEAQ in the germline V gene. The CDR3: CASSLGLAGGPRGTDTQYF. The CDR3, as DNA: TGTGCCAGCAGCTTAGGGCTAGCGGGAGGGCCACGGGGCACAGATACGCAGTATTTT.

This rearrangement joins TRBV5-1 to TRBJ2-5, with 13 bases lining up with TRBD2. The CDR3 consists of 15 residues. With 4 bases clipped from V and 6 bases from J, the junction kept 6 bases outside the gene matches. CDR1 and CDR2 from the germline V gene are SGHRS and YFSETQ. The CDR3 DNA reads as TGCGCCAGCAGCCCCGGGACTAGCGGGATGAAGACCCAGTACTTC. Translated: CASSPGTSGMKTQYF.

The genes are TRBV7-3 and TRBJ2-1, with 11 bases matching TRBD2. After removal of 1 base from V and 8 bases from J, the junction contained 7 bases not matched to a gene. Per the germline V gene, CDR1 is SGHTA and CDR2 is FQGTGA. There are 16 residues in the CDR3. CDR3: CASSLNSGRGNDEQFF. DNA for the CDR3: TGTGCCAGCAGCTTAAATAGCGGGAGGGGAAACGATGAGCAGTTCTTC.

The V call is TRBV10-3, the J call TRBJ1-4, with D possibly TRBD1 on 5 matching bases. This CDR3 region has 15 residues. V lost 1 base, J lost 7 bases, and 13 bases lay in between. Germline lookup yields CDR1 ENHRY and CDR2 SYGVKD. As DNA, the CDR3 is TGTGCCATCAGTGAGTTGGGGGGAGTTACTGAAAAACTGTTTTTT. It specifies CAISELGGVTEKLFF.

The V call is TRBV4-1, the J call TRBJ2-1; possible D gene TRBD2, 8 bases. The CDR3 runs 16 residues. V lost 3 bases and J lost 7, with 19 bases in between. The germline gives CDR1 MGHRA, CDR2 YSYEKL. The chain's CDR3 is CASSHRREGAVNEQFF. The CDR3 DNA reads as TGCGCCAGCAGCCATCGACGGGAGGGGGCCGTGAATGAGCAGTTCTTC.

This clone was seen a single time. The rearrangement uses TRBV2 and TRBJ1-4; 8 positions agree with TRBD1. CDR1 and CDR2 from the germline V gene are SNHLY and FYNNEI. CDR3 length: 16 residues. J gave up 2 bases and V 4 bases, and 6 bases lay outside the gene matches. The CDR3 sequence: CASSVQGAPTNEKLFF. The CDR3 bases are TGTGCCAGCAGTGTGCAGGGGGCGCCGACTAATGAAAAACTGTTTTTT.

The chain carries TRBV4-3 and TRBJ1-2; D not resolved. The CDR3 is 14 amino acids. Trimming took 1 base from V and 0 from J, leaving 6 bases between them. The germline V gene has CDR1 LGHNA and CDR2 YSLEER. The CDR3 protein is CASSQGLSNYGYTF. The CDR3, as DNA: TGCGCCAGCAGCCAAGGACTATCTAACTATGGCTACACCTTC.

The sample holds a few counts of this clone. The CDR3, as DNA: TGTGCCAGCAGCCAAGAGCTGGCGACAGTCTCCTACGAGCAGTACTTC. It yields the protein CASSQELATVSYEQYF. The V call is TRBV4-2, the J call TRBJ2-7, with D perhaps TRBD1 (5 bases). Looked up from germline, CDR1 is LGHNA and CDR2 is YNFKEQ. V lost 0 bases and J 0 bases, leaving 12 bases between the germline ends. CDR3 length equals 16 residues.

There are a few counts of this clone. The chain recombines TRBV7-6 with TRBJ1-3; D remains unclear. The CDR3 is made up of 12 amino acids. Germline CDR1 SGHVS, CDR2 FNYEAQ. V was shortened by 3 bases and J by 4 bases, with 4 bases between the two germline ends. This CDR3 reads CASSLAGNTIYF. As DNA, the CDR3 is TGTGCCAGCAGCTTGGCCGGAAACACCATATATTTT.

The V call is TRBV18, the J call TRBJ2-3; the D gene is possibly TRBD2 (5 bases). This CDR3 comprises 14 residues. V gave up 2 bases and J gave up 4 bases, with 10 bases separating them. Germline V gives CDR1 KGHSH, CDR2 LQKENI. The chain's CDR3 is CASSPTAGPDTQYF. Here the CDR3 DNA reads TGTGCCAGCTCACCAACCGCGGGCCCAGATACGCAGTATTTT.